This entry describes one TCR beta chain. Its antigen is not identified. Noted time point: 2015-2016 season, pre-vaccination. This entry comes from a study of follicular helper T cells after annual influenza vaccination. Study overall: Blood was drawn on days 0, 7 and 28 after vaccination. Findings of the study overall: Plasmablast frequency change correlated with clonality change in ICOS+CD38+ cTfh. For non-cTfh compartments, undersampling could not be ruled out. Each annual vaccination recalled recurring oligoclonal ICOS+CD38+ cTfh clonotypes.

Germline CDR1 reads SGDLS; CDR2 reads YYNGEE. The J segment lost 4 bases and the V segment lost 0 bases, leaving 9 bases of the junction unmatched. The CDR3 totals 16 residues. Repertoires were generated with immunoSEQ multiplex PCR, while TCRdb's copy carries only in-frame clones and drops some. There are some 2,100 clones in the sample; about 87% occur only once, and approximately 3.1% lies in the top ten. The rearrangement uses TRBV9 and TRBJ2-5; 7 bases agree with TRBD2. The sequence derives from an adult who received the influenza vaccine. Sequenced material: CXCR5- memory CD4+ T cells sorted from blood, taken on the day of influenza vaccination. CDR3 in amino acids: CASSVGAGGRGETQYF. CDR3 coding DNA: TGTGCCAGCAGCGTAGGCGCCGGGGGGAGAGGAGAGACCCAGTACTTC.